This is a list of T cell receptor beta chains from one sample in a study of blood T cell repertoires in COVID-19. The protocol was immunoSEQ multiplex PCR, while the TCRdb copy is restricted to in-frame clones and leaves out a portion. In the table there are hundreds of thousands of clones, 85% to 90% of which are singletons. Specimen: PBMCs or T cells enriched from blood (not recorded which). These receptor sequences come from a man aged 18 to 35 who had recovered from COVID-19. CDR3s include the opening cysteine and the closing phenylalanine or tryptophan. Fields, in order: V gene, J gene, clone size, CDR3 protein. A clone size is listed for some rows: how often the clone was seen (once, few, many), or a class if it is expanded.

v_gene: TRBV29-1
j_gene: TRBJ1-1
abundance: once
CDR3aa: CSVGDRRYTEAFF

v_gene: TRBV5-1
j_gene: TRBJ2-2
abundance: NA
CDR3aa: CASSLERGPTGELFF

v_gene: TRBV28
j_gene: TRBJ1-5
abundance: NA
CDR3aa: CASSHRFQGVSKPQHF

v_gene: TRBV5-1
j_gene: TRBJ1-6
abundance: NA
CDR3aa: CASSLFGDSSYNSPLHF

v_gene: TRBV6-2/TRBV6-3
j_gene: TRBJ1-2
abundance: NA
CDR3aa: CASSFGIYGYTF

v_gene: TRBV18
j_gene: TRBJ1-1
abundance: few
CDR3aa: CASSPAGFAPDGAFF

v_gene: TRBV5-4
j_gene: TRBJ2-2
abundance: NA
CDR3aa: CASSLSGYTGELFF

v_gene: TRBV6-5
j_gene: TRBJ1-5
abundance: NA
CDR3aa: CASSTGEAQPQHF

v_gene: TRBV3-1/TRBV3-2
j_gene: TRBJ1-2
abundance: NA
CDR3aa: CASSIQGAPYGYTF

v_gene: TRBV7-8
j_gene: TRBJ1-5
abundance: NA
CDR3aa: CASSLLRSLDQPQHF

v_gene: TRBV12-3/TRBV12-4
j_gene: TRBJ1-2
abundance: NA
CDR3aa: CASSSSGIRGYTF

v_gene: TRBV19
j_gene: TRBJ1-5
abundance: NA
CDR3aa: CASSIFPLGGNQPQHF

v_gene: TRBV7-6
j_gene: TRBJ2-7
abundance: NA
CDR3aa: CASSLGRTLISEQYF

v_gene: TRBV30
j_gene: TRBJ1-6
abundance: NA
CDR3aa: CAWSRDFDSPLHF

v_gene: TRBV9
j_gene: TRBJ2-5
abundance: NA
CDR3aa: CASSLSGGYQETQYF

v_gene: TRBV29-1
j_gene: TRBJ2-7
abundance: NA
CDR3aa: CSVLAGGGEQYF

v_gene: TRBV20-1
j_gene: TRBJ2-3
abundance: NA
CDR3aa: CSASKVAGDQDTQYF

v_gene: TRBV27
j_gene: TRBJ1-1
abundance: NA
CDR3aa: CASSPRQGATEAFF

v_gene: TRBV11-2
j_gene: TRBJ1-1
abundance: NA
CDR3aa: CASRSVQGWTEAFF

v_gene: TRBV23-1
j_gene: TRBJ2-1
abundance: NA
CDR3aa: CASSYTSVFTAGGCKHEQFF